This T cell receptor beta chain originates from a study of shared clonotypes between healthy human individuals. Germline CDR1 reads SEHNR; CDR2 reads FQNEAQ (reference sequence). V lost 5 bases to trimming and J lost 9 bases; unmatched junction nucleotides: 8. The CDR3 totals 15 residues. The method was immunoSEQ multiplex PCR; TCRdb's version includes in-frame clones alone and lacks a portion of them. The sample lists roughly 490,000 clones, around 78% occurring once. This receptor was taken from a woman in her 40s in good health. Some clones in this sample may be carry-over from other donors' samples. This chain connects TRBV7-9 to TRBJ2-7, with TRBD2 matching 15 bases. The specimen sequenced was PBMCs. The DNA of the CDR3 is TGTGCCAGCAGCACCCCGGGACTAGCGGGAGGTGCGCAGTACTTC. Its translation is CASSTPGLAGGAQYF.